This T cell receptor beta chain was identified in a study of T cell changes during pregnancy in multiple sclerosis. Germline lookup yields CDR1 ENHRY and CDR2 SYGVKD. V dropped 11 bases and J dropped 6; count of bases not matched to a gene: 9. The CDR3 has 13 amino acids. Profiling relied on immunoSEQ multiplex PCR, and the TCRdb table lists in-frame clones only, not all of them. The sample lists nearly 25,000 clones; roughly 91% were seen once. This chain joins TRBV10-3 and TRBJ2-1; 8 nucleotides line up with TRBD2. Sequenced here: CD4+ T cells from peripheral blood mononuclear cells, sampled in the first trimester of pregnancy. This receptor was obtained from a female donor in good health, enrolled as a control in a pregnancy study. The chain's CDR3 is CASSGGGGNEQFF. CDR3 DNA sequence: TGTGCCTCCTCCGGGGGGGGTGGCAATGAGCAGTTCTTC.